The 8 T cell receptor beta chains presented below share a single source sample, sequenced in a study of early T cells in non-severe SARS-CoV-2 infection. One entry per CDR3 protein results from TCRdb running MiXCR on the 5' RACE reads. The data contain about 100,000 distinct CDR3 sequences, over 10% of them singletons. The sequencing input was whole blood. The receptor set was obtained from an adult who was a healthcare worker with PCR-confirmed SARS-CoV-2 infection or an uninfected control (not recorded which).

This clonotype was recorded at least ten times. The rearrangement links TRBV18 to TRBJ2-5; D possibly corresponds to TRBD2 (6 bases). Germline lookup yields CDR1 KGHSH and CDR2 LQKENI. This CDR3 is built from 17 residues. Trimming pared 1 base from V and 3 bases from J, leaving 18 bases between. The CDR3 DNA is TGTGCCAGCTCACCACTCAGTCCGGGCCCGGGGGAAGAGACCCAGTACTTC. The encoded protein is CASSPLSPGPGEETQYF.

Notes on this clonotype: A much larger clone is a single base away; this may be a read error. The rearrangement links TRBV5-1 to TRBJ2-7, with D possibly matching TRBD2 (6 bases). CDR1 is SGHRS and CDR2 is YFSETQ in the germline V gene. CDR3 length: 15 residues. The CDR3 loop is CVSSHSSEELDEQYF. DNA for the CDR3: TGCGTCAGCAGCCACTCTAGCGAGGAGCTTGACGAGCAGTACTTC.

The rearrangement links TRBV7-9 to TRBJ2-7; D not resolved. The CDR3 extends over 13 amino acids. The germline V and J ends were trimmed by 1 base and 7 bases, with 11 bases remaining between them. Germline V gene sequence: CDR1 SEHNR, CDR2 FQNEAQ (reference sequence). CDR3 DNA sequence: TGTGCCAGCAGCTTAGGGACCCTCGAGGAGCAGTACTTC. It is translated as CASSLGTLEEQYF.

This clonotype was observed a handful of times. The V and J genes are TRBV2 and TRBJ1-2, with D perhaps matching TRBD1 (6 bases). Germline lookup yields CDR1 SNHLY and CDR2 FYNNEI. The V end was cut by 1 base, the J end by 4 bases, with 10 bases between. This CDR3 is 14 amino acids long. The CDR3 nucleotides read TGTGCCAGCAGTGAAGATCTGGACAGCTATGGCTACACCTTC. As protein: CASSEDLDSYGYTF.

This clonotype came up many times. The chain links TRBV9 to TRBJ1-1; D unresolved. This CDR3 spans 16 amino acids. Germline V gene data show CDR1 as SGDLS and CDR2 as YYNGEE. V was cut by 3 bases and J by 4 bases, with 19 bases left in between. The DNA for the CDR3 is TGTGCCAGCAGCGCTGGAACAGTGGAGGGCCTCACTGAAGCTTTCTTT. As protein: CASSAGTVEGLTEAFF.

This clonotype was seen ten or more times. The rearrangement uses TRBV11-1 and TRBJ1-2; weak D call: TRBD1 (6 bases). V shed 5 bases and J shed 5 bases, with 12 bases lying between them. Germline assignment: CDR1 SGHAT and CDR2 FQDESV (reference sequence). The CDR3 length is 13 residues. CDR3 residues: CASSPGQEYGYTF. CDR3 DNA sequence: TGTGCCAGCAGCCCGGGACAAGAATATGGCTACACCTTC.

This clonotype was counted only a few times. The V call is TRBV12-3 or TRBV12-4, the J call TRBJ2-7; tentatively, D is TRBD2 (5 bases). The CDR3 has 15 residues. Trimming removed 7 bases from V and 6 bases from J, with 22 bases in between. This CDR3 is CASTHGLPPAGEQYF. DNA of the CDR3: TGTGCCAGCACCCACGGACTTCCCCCCGCAGGCGAGCAGTACTTC.

In its sample, this clonotype was seen a few times. V gene TRBV3-1 combines with J gene TRBJ1-1; D is unresolved. CDR1 is LGHDT and CDR2 is YNNKEL in the germline V gene (reference sequence). V lost 4 bases to trimming and J lost 1 base, with 16 bases between them. The CDR3 totals 16 residues. The chain's CDR3 is CASSRRTGSSNTEAFF. The CDR3 nucleotides read TGTGCCAGCAGCCGCCGGACGGGCAGCTCGAACACTGAAGCTTTCTTT. The variable domain in full, with the rest retrieved from reference TRBV3-1 and TRBJ1-1, is DTAVSQTPKYLVTQMGNDKSIKCEQNLGHDTMYWYKQDSKKFLKIMFSYNNKELIINETVPNRFSPKSPDKAHLNLHINSLELGDSAVYFCASSRRTGSSNTEAFFGQGTRLTVV.